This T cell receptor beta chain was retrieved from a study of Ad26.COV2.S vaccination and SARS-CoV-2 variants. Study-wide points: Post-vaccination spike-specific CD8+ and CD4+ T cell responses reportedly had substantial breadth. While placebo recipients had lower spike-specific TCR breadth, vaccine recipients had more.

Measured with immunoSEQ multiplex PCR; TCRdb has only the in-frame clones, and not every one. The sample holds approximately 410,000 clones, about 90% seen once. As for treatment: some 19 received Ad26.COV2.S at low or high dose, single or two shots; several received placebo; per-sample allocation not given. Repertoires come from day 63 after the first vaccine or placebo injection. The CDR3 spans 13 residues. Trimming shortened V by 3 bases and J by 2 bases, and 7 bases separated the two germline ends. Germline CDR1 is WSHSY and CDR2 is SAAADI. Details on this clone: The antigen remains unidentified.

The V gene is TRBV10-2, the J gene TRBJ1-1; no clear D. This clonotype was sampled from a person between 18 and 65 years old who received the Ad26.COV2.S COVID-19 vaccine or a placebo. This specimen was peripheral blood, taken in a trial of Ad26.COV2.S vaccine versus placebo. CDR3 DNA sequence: TGCGCCAGCAGTGACGGGTACAACACTGAAGCTTTCTTT. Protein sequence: CASSDGYNTEAFF.